This section outlines one T cell receptor beta chain sequence together with its context. This sample was taken from a study of T cell clones after liver transplantation. Profiled with immunoSEQ multiplex PCR; TCRdb holds only in-frame clones, not every one. The sample lists about 120,000 clones; about nine tenths were seen once. This clonotype originated in a human patient who received a liver transplant. A subset of T cells may come from the graft donor. The specimen comprised CD4+ T cells from blood, sampled 12 months after liver transplant.

Here the CDR3 DNA reads TGCAGCGTTGCCAGACTAGCGGGAGGGCCGGGTGAGACCCAGTACTTC. As protein: CSVARLAGGPGETQYF. The chain links TRBV29-1 to TRBJ2-5, with TRBD2 identical over 14 bases. CDR1 is SQVTM and CDR2 is ANQGSEA in the germline V gene. With 4 bases clipped from V and 5 bases from J, the junction kept 9 bases outside the gene matches. This CDR3 spans 16 amino acids.